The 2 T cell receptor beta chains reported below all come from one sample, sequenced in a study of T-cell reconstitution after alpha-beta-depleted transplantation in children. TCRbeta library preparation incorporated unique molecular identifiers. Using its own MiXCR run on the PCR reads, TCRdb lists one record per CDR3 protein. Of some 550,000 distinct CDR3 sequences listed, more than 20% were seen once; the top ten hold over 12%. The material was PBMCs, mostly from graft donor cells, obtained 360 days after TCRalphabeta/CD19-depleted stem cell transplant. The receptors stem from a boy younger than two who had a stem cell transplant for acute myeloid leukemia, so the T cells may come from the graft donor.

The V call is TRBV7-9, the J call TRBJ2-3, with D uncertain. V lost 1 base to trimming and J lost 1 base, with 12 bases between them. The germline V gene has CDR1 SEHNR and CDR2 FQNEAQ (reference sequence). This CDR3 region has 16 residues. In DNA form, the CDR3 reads TGTGCCAGCAGCTTAGGTCGACGGCCTCGCACAGATACGCAGTATTTT. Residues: CASSLGRRPRTDTQYF.

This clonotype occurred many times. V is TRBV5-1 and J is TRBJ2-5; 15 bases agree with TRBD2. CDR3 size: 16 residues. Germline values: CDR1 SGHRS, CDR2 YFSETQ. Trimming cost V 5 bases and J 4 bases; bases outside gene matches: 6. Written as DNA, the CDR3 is TGCGCCAGCAGTCTCGGACTAGCGGGGGGGACAGAGACCCAGTACTTC. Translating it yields CASSLGLAGGTETQYF.